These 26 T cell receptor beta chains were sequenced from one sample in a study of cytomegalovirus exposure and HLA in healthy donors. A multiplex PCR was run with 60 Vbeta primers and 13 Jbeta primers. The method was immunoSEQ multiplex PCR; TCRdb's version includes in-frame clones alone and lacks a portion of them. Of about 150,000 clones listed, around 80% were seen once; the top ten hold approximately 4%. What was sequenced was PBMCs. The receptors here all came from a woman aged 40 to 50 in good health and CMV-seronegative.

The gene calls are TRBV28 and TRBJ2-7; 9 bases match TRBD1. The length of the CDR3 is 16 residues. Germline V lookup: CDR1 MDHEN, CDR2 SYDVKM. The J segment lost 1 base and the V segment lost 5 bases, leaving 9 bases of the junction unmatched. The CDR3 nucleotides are TGTGCCAGCAGTCCCCCGGGACAGGGAATATCCTACGAGCAGTACTTC. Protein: CASSPPGQGISYEQYF.

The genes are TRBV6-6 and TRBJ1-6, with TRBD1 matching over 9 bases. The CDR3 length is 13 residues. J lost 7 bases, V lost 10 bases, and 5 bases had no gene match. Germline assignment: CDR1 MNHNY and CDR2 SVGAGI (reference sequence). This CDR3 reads CANSQGANSPLHF. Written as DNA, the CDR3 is TGTGCCAACTCACAGGGGGCGAATTCACCCCTCCACTTT.

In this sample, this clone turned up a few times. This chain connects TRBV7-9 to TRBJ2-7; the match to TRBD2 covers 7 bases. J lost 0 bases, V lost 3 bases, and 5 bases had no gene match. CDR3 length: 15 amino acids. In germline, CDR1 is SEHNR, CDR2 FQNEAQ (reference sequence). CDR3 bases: TGTGCCAGCAGCTTTGTGGGGGGGGACTCCTACGAGCAGTACTTC. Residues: CASSFVGGDSYEQYF.

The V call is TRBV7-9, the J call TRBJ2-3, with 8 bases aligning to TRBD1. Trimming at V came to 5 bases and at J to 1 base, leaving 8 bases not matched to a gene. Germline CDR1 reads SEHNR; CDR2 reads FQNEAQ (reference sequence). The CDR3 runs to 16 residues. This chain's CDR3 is CASSVPQGAGTDTQYF. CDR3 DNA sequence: TGTGCCAGCAGCGTACCCCAGGGGGCAGGCACAGATACGCAGTATTTT.

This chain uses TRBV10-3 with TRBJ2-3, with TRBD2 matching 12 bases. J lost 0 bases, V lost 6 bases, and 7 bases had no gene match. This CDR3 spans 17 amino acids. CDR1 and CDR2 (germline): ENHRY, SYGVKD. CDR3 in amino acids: CAIRDFGLAGSTDTQYF. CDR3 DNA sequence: TGTGCCATCAGAGACTTCGGACTAGCGGGAAGCACAGATACGCAGTATTTT.

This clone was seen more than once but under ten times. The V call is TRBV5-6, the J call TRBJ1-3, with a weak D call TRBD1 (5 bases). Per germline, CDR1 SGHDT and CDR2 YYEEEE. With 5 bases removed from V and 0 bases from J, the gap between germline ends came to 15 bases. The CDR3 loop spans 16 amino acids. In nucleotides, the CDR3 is TGTGCCAGCAGGGACGCGGGACGAGCCTCTGGAAACACCATATATTTT. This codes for CASRDAGRASGNTIYF.

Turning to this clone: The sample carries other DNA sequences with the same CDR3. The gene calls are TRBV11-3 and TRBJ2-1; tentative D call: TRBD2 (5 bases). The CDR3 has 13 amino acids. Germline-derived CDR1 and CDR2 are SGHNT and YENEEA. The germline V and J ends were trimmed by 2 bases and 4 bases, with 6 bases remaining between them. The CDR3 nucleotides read TGTGCCAGCAGCTTACGAGGGTACAATGAGCAGTTCTTC. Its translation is CASSLRGYNEQFF.

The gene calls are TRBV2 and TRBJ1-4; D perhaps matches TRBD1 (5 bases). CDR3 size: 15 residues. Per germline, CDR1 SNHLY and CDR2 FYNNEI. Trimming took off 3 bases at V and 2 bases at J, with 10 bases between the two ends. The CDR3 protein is CASSDIKGTNEKLFF. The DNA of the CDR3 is TGTGCCAGCAGTGATATTAAGGGGACTAATGAAAAACTGTTTTTT.

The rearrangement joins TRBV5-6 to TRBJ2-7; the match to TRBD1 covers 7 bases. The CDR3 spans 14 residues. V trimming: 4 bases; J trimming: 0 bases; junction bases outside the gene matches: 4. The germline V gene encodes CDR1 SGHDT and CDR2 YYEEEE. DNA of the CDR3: TGTGCCAGCAGCCAACGGGACAGCTCCTACGAGCAGTACTTC. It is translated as CASSQRDSSYEQYF.

The CDR3 DNA is TGCAGCGTTGCGGGGACGGGGGGCTGGGAAGCTTTCTTT. This encodes CSVAGTGGWEAFF. V and J are TRBV29-1 and TRBJ1-1; a weak D match, TRBD1 (6 bases). The CDR3 is 13 residues long. The V and J ends lost 4 bases and 8 bases respectively, with 17 bases between them. CDR1 and CDR2 (germline): SQVTM, ANQGSEA.

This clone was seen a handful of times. The CDR3 nucleotides are TGTGCCAGCAGCGAGCGGGTGGGTCTCGAGCAGTACTTC. This codes for CASSERVGLEQYF. The chain has TRBV9 and TRBJ2-7; D perhaps matches TRBD2 (6 bases). The germline V and J ends were trimmed by 3 bases and 6 bases, with 13 bases remaining between them. Germline CDR1 reads SGDLS; CDR2 reads YYNGEE. This CDR3 comprises 13 residues.

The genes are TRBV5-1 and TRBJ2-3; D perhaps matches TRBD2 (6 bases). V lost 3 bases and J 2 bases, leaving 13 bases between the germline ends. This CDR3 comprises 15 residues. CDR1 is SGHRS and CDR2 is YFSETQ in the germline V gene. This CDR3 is CASSSALANTDTQYF. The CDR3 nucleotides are TGCGCCAGCAGCTCGGCCCTAGCGAACACAGATACGCAGTATTTT.

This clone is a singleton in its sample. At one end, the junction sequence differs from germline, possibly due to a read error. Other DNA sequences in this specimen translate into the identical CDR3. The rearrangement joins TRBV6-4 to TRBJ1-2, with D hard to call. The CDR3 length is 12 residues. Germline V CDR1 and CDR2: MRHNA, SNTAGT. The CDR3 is CASTVRVYGYTF. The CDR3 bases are TGCGCCAGCACGGTGAGGGTGTATGGCTACACCTTC.

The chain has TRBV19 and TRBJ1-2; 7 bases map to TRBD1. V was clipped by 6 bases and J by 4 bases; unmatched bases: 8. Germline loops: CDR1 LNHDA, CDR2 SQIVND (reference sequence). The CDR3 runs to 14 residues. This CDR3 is CASRSDAGGYGYTF. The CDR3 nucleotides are TGTGCCAGTAGGTCTGACGCAGGGGGCTATGGCTACACCTTC. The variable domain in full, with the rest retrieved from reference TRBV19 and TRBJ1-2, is DGGITQSPKYLFRKEGQNVTLSCEQNLNHDAMYWYRQDPGQGLRLIYYSQIVNDFQKGDIAEGYSVSREKKESFPLTVTSAQKNPTAFYLCASRSDAGGYGYTFGSGTRLTVV.

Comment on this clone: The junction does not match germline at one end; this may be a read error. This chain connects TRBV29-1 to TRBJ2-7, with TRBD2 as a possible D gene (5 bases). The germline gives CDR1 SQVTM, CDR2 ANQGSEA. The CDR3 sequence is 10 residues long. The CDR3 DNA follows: TGCAGCGTTGAAGAAGGGAGACGGCACTTC. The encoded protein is CSVEEGRRHF.

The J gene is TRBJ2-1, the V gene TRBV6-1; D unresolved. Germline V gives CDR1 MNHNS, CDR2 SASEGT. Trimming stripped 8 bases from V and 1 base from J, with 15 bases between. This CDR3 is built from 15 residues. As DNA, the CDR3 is TGTGCCAGCTCCGTGGAGTTAGAATCCTACAATGAGCAGTTCTTC. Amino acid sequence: CASSVELESYNEQFF.

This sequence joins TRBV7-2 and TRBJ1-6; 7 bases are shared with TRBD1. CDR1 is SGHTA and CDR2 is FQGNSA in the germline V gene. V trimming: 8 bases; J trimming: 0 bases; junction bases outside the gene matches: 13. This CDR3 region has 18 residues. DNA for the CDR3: TGTGCCAGCCGTAGGGGGCGTAGTGAATCCTCCTATAATTCACCCCTCCACTTT. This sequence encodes CASRRGRSESSYNSPLHF.

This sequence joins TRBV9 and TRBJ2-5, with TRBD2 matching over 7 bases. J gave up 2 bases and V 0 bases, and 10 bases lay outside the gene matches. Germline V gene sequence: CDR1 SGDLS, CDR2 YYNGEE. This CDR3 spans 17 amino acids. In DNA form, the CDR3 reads TGTGCCAGCAGCGTAGCTCTCGGCGGGAGTGGGCAAGAGACCCAGTACTTC. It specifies CASSVALGGSGQETQYF.

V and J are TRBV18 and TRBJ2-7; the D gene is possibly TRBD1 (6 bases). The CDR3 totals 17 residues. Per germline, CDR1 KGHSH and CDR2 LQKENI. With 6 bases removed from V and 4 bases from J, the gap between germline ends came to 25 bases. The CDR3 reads CASSLYLPGQRPYEQYF. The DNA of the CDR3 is TGTGCCAGCTCCCTGTACTTACCGGGACAACGTCCATACGAGCAGTACTTC.

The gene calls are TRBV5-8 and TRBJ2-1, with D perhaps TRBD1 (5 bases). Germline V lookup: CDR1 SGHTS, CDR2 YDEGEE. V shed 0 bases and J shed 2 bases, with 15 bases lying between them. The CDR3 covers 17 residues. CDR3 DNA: TGTGCCAGCAGCTTGGTGCAGGGTGCAGACCCCTACAATGAGCAGTTCTTC. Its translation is CASSLVQGADPYNEQFF.

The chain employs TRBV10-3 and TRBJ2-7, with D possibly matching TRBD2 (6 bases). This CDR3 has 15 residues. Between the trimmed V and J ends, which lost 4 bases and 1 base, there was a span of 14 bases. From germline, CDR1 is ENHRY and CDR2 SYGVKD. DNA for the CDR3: TGTGCCATCAGTGCAAATCCGGGAGATTCCTACGAGCAGTACTTC. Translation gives CAISANPGDSYEQYF.

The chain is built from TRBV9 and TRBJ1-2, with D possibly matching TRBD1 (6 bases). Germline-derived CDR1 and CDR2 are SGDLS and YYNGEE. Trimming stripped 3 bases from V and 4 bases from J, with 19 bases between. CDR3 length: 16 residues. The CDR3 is CASSAGQFGYGYGYTF. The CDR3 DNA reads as TGTGCCAGCAGCGCCGGACAGTTCGGGTATGGCTATGGCTACACCTTC. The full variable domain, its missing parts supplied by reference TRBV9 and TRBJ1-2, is DSGVTQTPKHLITATGQRVTLRCSPRSGDLSVYWYQQSLDQGLQFLIQYYNGEERAKGNILERFSAQQFPDLHSELNLSSLELGDSALYFCASSAGQFGYGYGYTFGSGTRLTVV.

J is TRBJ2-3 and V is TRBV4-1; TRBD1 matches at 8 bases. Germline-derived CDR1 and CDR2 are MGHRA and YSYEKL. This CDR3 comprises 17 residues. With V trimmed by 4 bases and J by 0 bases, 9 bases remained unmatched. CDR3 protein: CASSLRQGSSSTDTQYF. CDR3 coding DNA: TGCGCCAGCAGCCTTCGACAGGGGTCCTCTAGCACAGATACGCAGTATTTT.

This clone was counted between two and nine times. The CDR3 spells CASSYPHTGINYGYTF. CDR3 bases: TGTGCCAGCAGTTACCCCCACACAGGGATAAACTATGGCTACACCTTC. The rearrangement uses TRBV6-6 and TRBJ1-2, with a tentative D call TRBD1 (6 bases). The germline V gene encodes CDR1 MNHNY and CDR2 SVGAGI (reference sequence). Trimming shortened V by 2 bases and J by 2 bases, and 15 bases separated the two germline ends. The CDR3 has 16 residues.

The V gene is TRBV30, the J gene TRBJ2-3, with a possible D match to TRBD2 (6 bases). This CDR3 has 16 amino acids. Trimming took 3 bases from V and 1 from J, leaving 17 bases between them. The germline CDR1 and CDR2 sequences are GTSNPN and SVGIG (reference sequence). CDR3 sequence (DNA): TGTGCCTGGAGCCTGTCCGGGACTCCGGGCACAGATACGCAGTATTTT. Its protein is CAWSLSGTPGTDTQYF.

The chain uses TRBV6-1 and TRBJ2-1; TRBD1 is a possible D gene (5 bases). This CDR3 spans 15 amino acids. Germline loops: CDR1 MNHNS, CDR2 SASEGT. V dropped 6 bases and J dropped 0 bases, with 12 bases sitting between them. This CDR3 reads CASRVRQPSYNEQFF. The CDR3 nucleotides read TGTGCCAGCAGGGTTAGACAGCCCTCCTACAATGAGCAGTTCTTC.